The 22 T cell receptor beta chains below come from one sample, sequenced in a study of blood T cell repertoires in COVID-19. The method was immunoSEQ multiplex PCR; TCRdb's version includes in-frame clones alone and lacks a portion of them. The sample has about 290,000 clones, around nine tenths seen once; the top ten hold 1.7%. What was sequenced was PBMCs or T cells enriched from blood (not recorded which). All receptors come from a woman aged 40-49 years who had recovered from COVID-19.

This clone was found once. CDR3 in DNA: TGTGCCAGCAGCGTTTCCGCCGGGACAGAAAACACTGAAGCTTTCTTT. Protein product: CASSVSAGTENTEAFF. The chain recombines TRBV9 with TRBJ1-1; 7 bases match TRBD1. Germline V gives CDR1 SGDLS, CDR2 YYNGEE. The CDR3 spans 16 residues. J lost 2 bases, V lost 2 bases, and 9 bases had no gene match. Combining the CDR3 with reference TRBV9 and TRBJ1-1 gives the whole variable domain DSGVTQTPKHLITATGQRVTLRCSPRSGDLSVYWYQQSLDQGLQFLIQYYNGEERAKGNILERFSAQQFPDLHSELNLSSLELGDSALYFCASSVSAGTENTEAFFGQGTRLTVV.

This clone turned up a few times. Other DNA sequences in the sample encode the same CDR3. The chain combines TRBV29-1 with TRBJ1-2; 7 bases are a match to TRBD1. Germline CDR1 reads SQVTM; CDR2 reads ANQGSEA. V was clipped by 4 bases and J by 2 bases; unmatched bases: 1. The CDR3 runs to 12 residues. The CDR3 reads CSVGDRNYGYTF. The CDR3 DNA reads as TGCAGCGTTGGGGACAGAAACTATGGCTACACCTTC.

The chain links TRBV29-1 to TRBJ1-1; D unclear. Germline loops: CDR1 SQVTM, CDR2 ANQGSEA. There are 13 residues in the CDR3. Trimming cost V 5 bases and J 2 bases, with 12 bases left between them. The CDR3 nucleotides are TGCAGCGTTTCTCCGGTCCCCAACACTGAAGCTTTCTTT. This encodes CSVSPVPNTEAFF. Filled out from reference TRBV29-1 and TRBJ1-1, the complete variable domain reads SAVISQKPSRDICQRGTSLTIQCQVDSQVTMMFWYRQQPGQSLTLIATANQGSEATYESGFVIDKFPISRPNLTFSTLTVSNMSPEDSSIYLCSVSPVPNTEAFFGQGTRLTVV.

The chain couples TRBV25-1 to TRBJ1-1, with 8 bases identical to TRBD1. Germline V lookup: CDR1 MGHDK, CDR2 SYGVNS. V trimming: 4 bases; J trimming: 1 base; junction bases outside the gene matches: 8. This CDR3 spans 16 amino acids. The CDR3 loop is CASSARVRGPNTEAFF. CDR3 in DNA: TGTGCCAGCAGTGCCAGGGTCAGGGGGCCGAACACTGAAGCTTTCTTT. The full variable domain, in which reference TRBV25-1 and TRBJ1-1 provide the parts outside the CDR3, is EADIYQTPRYLVIGTGKKITLECSQTMGHDKMYWYQQDPGMELHLIHYSYGVNSTEKGDLSSESTVSRIRTEHFPLTLESARPSHTSQYLCASSARVRGPNTEAFFGQGTRLTVV.

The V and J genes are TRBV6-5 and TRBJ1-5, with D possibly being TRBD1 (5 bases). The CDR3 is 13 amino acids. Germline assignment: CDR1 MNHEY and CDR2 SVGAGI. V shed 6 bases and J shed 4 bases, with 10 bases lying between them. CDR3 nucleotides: TGTGCCAGCAGACCGACAGAAAATCAGCCCCAGCATTTT. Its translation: CASRPTENQPQHF.

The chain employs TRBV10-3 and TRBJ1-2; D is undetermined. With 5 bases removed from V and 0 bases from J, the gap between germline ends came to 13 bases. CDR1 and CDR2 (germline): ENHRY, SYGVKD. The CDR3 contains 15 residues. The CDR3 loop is CAISSYSGANYGYTF. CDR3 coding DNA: TGTGCCATCAGTTCCTACTCTGGAGCTAACTATGGCTACACCTTC.

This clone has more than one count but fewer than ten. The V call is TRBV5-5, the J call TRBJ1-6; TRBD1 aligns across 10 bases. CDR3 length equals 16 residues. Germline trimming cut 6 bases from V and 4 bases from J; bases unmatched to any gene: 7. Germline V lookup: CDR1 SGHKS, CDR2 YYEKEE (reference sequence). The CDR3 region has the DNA TGTGCCAGCACCCCGACAGGGGGCGGGTATAATTCACCCCTCCACTTT. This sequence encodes CASTPTGGGYNSPLHF.

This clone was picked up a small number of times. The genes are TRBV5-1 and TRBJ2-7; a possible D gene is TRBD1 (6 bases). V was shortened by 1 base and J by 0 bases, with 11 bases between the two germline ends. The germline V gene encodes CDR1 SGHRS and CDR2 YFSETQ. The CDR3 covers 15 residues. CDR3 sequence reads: CASSLKQGNSYEQYF. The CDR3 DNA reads TGCGCCAGCAGCTTGAAACAGGGAAACTCCTACGAGCAGTACTTC.

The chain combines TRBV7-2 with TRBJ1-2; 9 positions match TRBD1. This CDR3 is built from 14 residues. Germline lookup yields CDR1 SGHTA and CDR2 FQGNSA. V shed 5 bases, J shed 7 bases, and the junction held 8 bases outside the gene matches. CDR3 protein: CASSPRTGEGGYTF. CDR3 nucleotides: TGTGCCAGCAGCCCTAGGACAGGGGAGGGTGGCTACACCTTC.

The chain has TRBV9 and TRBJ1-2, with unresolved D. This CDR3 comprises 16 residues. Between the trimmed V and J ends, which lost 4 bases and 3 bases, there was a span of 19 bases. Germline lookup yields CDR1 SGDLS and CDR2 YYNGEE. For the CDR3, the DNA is TGTGCCAGCAGCCCACCAAGGTTTTCGGGAGACTATGGCTACACCTTC. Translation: CASSPPRFSGDYGYTF.

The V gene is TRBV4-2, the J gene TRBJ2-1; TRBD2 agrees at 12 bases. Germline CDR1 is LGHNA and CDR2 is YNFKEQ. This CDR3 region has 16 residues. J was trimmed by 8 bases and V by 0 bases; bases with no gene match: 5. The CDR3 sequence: CASSQDTSGGNDEQFF. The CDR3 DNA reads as TGTGCCAGCAGCCAAGATACTAGCGGGGGGAACGATGAGCAGTTCTTC.

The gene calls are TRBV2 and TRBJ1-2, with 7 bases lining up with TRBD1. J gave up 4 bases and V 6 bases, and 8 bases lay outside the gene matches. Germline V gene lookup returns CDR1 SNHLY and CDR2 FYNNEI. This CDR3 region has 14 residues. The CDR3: CASRTGQASYGYTF. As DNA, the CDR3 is TGTGCCAGCAGGACCGGACAGGCCAGCTATGGCTACACCTTC.

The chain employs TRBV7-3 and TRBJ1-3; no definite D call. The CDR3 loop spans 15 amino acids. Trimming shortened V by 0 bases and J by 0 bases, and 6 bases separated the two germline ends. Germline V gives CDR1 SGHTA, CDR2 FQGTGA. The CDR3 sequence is CASSLTADSGNTIYF. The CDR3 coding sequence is TGTGCCAGCAGCTTAACGGCCGACTCTGGAAACACCATATATTTT.

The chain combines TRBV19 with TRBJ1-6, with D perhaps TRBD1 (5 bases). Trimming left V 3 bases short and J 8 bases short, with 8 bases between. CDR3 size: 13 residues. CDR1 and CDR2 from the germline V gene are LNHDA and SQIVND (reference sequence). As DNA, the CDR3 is TGTGCCAGTAGTATGGGGGGTGATTCACCCCTCCACTTT. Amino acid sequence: CASSMGGDSPLHF.

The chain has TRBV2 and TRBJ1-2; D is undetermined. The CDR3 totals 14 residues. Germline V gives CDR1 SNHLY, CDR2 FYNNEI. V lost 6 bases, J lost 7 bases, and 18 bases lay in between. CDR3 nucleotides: TGTGCCAGCAGGGTCGGGTCAGTTGGCGCTGGCTACACCTTC. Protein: CASRVGSVGAGYTF.

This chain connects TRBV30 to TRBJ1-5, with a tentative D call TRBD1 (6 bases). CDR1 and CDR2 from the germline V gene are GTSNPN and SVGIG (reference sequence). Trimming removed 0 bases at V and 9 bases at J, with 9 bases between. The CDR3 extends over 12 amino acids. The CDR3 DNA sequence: TGTGCCTGGAGTGTGCAGGGGATGCCCCAGCATTTT. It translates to CAWSVQGMPQHF. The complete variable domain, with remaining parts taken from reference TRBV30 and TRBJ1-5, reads SQTIHQWPATLVQPVGSPLSLECTVEGTSNPNLYWYRQAAGRGLQLLFYSVGIGQISSEVPQNLSASRPQDRQFILSSKKLLLSDSGFYLCAWSVQGMPQHFGDGTRLSIL.

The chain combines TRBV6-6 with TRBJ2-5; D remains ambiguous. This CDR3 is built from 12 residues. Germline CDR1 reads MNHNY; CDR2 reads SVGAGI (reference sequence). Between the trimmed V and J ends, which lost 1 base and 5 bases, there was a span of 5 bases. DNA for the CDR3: TGTGCCAGCAGTTACTTCCGGGAGACCCAGTACTTC. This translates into CASSYFRETQYF.

CDR3 sequence: CASSATGGPYEQYF. Written as DNA, the CDR3 is TGTGCCAGTAGTGCAACAGGGGGCCCCTACGAGCAGTACTTC. This chain links TRBV19 with TRBJ2-7, with 9 positions matching TRBD1. Germline CDR1 is LNHDA and CDR2 is SQIVND (reference sequence). The V and J ends lost 5 bases and 2 bases, in that order; junction bases with no gene match: 4. The CDR3 runs to 14 residues.

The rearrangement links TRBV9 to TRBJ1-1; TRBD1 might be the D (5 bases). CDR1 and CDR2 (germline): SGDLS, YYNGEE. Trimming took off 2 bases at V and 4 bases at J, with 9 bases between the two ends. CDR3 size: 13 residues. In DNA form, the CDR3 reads TGTGCCAGCAGCGTCGGGGGGAGCACTGAAGCTTTCTTT. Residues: CASSVGGSTEAFF.

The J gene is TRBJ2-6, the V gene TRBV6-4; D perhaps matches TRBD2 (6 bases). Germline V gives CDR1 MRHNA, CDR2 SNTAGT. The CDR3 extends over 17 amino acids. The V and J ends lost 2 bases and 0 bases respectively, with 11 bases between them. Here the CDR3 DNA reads TGTGCCAGCAGTGACGGCGGGGTCGACTCTGGGGCCAACGTCCTGACTTTC. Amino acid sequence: CASSDGGVDSGANVLTF.

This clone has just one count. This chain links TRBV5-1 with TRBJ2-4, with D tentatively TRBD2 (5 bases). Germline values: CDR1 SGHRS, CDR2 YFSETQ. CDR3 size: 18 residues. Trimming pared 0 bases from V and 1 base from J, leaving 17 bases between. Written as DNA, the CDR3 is TGCGCCAGCAGCTTGGGGGTCCCCGGCGGGCTGGCCAAAAACATTCAGTACTTC. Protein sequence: CASSLGVPGGLAKNIQYF.

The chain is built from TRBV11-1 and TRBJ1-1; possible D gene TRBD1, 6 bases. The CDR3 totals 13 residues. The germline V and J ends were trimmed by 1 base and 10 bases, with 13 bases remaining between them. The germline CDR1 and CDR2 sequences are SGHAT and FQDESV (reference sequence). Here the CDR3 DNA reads TGTGCCAGCAGCTTAGAACAGGGTGTCGGAGCTTTCTTT. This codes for CASSLEQGVGAFF.